The following is a T cell receptor beta chain sequence with its context. This sample was included in a study of T-cell reconstitution after alpha-beta-depleted transplantation in children. A library of TCRbeta sequences, prepared with unique molecular identifiers, was generated. MiXCR was run by TCRdb on the PCR reads, yielding one entry per CDR3 protein. Of some 530,000 distinct CDR3 sequences listed, 9.5% to 15% were seen once; the top ten hold under 7%. This CDR3 has 14 residues. V lost 1 base, J lost 3 bases, and 8 bases lay in between. Looked up from germline, CDR1 is SGHKS and CDR2 is YYEKEE (reference sequence).

This clonotype originated in a human donor who donated a stem cell graft to a child with combined immunodeficiency. V and J are TRBV5-5 and TRBJ1-3; D is unclear. The material sequenced was PBMCs from the stem cell graft donor, taken from the stem cell graft. The CDR3 is CASSLLVSGNTIYF. The CDR3 coding sequence is TGTGCCAGCAGCTTGCTAGTGAGTGGAAACACCATATATTTT.